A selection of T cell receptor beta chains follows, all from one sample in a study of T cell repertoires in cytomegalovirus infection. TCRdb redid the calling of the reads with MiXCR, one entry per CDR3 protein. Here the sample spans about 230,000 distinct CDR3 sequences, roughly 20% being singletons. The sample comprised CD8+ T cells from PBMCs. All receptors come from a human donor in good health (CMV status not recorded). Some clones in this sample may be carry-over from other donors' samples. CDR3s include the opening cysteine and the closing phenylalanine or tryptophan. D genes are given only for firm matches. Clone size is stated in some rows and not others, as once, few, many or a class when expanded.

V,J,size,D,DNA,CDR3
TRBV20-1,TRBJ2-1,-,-,TGCAGTGCTAGAGATAGCCTAGCGCACTACAATGAGCAGTTCTTC,CSARDSLAHYNEQFF
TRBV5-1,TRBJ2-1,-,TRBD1,TGCGCCAGCAGCTGGGGGACAGGAGGCAATGAGCAGTTCTTC,CASSWGTGGNEQFF
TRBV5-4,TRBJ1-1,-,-,TGTGCCAGCAGCTTGAGGCCAGCCCCGGAAGCTTTCTTT,CASSLRPAPEAFF
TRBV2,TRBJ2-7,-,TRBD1,TGTGCCAGCAGCTGGGACAGGGTCTACGAGCAGTACTTC,CASSWDRVYEQYF
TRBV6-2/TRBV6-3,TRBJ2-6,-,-,TGTGCCGTCCCCTCGCGTTCTGGTGCAGGGATCTTGACTGGGGCCAACGTCCTGACTTTC,CAVPSRSGAGILTGANVLTF
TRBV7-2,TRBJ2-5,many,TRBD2,TGTGCCAGCAGCCGAGGTAGCGGGGGCCAGGGAGAGACCCAGTACTTC,CASSRGSGGQGETQYF
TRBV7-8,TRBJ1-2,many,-,TGTGCCAGCAGCTTACCCAAAAACGCTGTCGAGGGGGAAAGCTACACCTTC,CASSLPKNAVEGESYTF
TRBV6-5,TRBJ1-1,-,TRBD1,TGTGCCAGCAGTTACTCGTCAGGGGGTGGTACTGAAGCTTTCTTT,CASSYSSGGGTEAFF
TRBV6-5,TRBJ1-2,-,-,TGTGCCAGCAGTTACGAAGGGGGAGGCTACACCTTC,CASSYEGGGYTF
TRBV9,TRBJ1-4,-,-,TGTGCCAGCAGCGAAGAGGGCAGAGTTAATGAAAAACTGTTTTTT,CASSEEGRVNEKLFF
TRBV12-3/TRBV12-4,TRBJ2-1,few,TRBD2,TGTGCCAGCAGCCAACTAGCGGGGGGCCGAAATGAGCAGTTCTTC,CASSQLAGGRNEQFF
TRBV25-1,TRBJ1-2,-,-,TGTGCCAGCAGTGAACCCCTCGGGACACCGGGCTACACCTTC,CASSEPLGTPGYTF
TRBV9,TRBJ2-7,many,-,TGTGCCAGCAGCGTAGTTCCAAGCTCCTACGAGCAGTACTTC,CASSVVPSSYEQYF
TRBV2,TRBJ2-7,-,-,TGTGCCAGCACCAGGGATACAGGGAGGTCCTACGAGCAGTACTTC,CASTRDTGRSYEQYF
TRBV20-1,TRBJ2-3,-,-,TGCAGTGCCCCTTCTAGAGTCGCGGGGCGCACAGATACGCAGTATTTT,CSAPSRVAGRTDTQYF
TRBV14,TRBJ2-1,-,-,TGTGCCAGCAGCCAAGACTGGCGGGGATTCTACAATGAGCAGTTCTTC,CASSQDWRGFYNEQFF